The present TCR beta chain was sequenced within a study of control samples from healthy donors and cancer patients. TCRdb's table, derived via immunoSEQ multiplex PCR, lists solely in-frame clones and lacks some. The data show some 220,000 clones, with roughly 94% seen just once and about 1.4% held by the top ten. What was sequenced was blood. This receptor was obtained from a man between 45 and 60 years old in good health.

The CDR3 DNA follows: TGTGCCACCAGTGATCCGGGACAGGGTGGCAATCAGCCCCAGCATTTT. Translating it yields CATSDPGQGGNQPQHF. The genes are TRBV24-1 and TRBJ1-5, with 9 bases identical to TRBD1. V lost 3 bases and J lost 2; bases outside the gene matches: 4. This CDR3 is built from 16 residues. Per the germline V gene, CDR1 is KGHDR and CDR2 is SFDVKD.